This TCR beta chain comes out of a study of T-cell reconstitution after alpha-beta-depleted transplantation in children. General study results and limits: Surviving thymic progenitors and recipient T cells were the source of high TCRbeta diversity at day 60 in some patients.

This clonotype was detected ten times or more. Its specificity is not known. Trimming stripped 5 bases from V and 0 bases from J, with 5 bases between. This CDR3 is 13 amino acids long. Preparation of the TCRbeta library used unique molecular identifiers. TCRdb independently ran MiXCR on the PCR reads; one entry per CDR3 protein. The sample contains just over 200,000 distinct CDR3 sequences, around 7.7% of which appear only once. The receptor's source is a male patient aged 2 to 9 who had a stem cell transplant for acute myeloid leukemia, so the T cells may come from the graft donor. The sample here was PBMCs, mostly from graft donor cells, taken 360 days after TCRalphabeta/CD19-depleted stem cell transplant. The chain joins TRBV12-3 or TRBV12-4 to TRBJ1-3; D not certain. The DNA of the CDR3 is TGTGCCAGCAGTGACCTCTCTGGAAACACCATATATTTT. Its protein is CASSDLSGNTIYF.